The 22 T cell receptor beta chains below were found in one sample sequenced in a study of neurological immune-mediated disorders (dated by TCRdb to the late 2010s). The library was prepared using 5' RACE. Sequencing was performed on an Illumina HiSeq 2500. Through fastp at Q25 and MiXCR, TCRdb rebuilt clones from the public reads, retaining in-frame beta chains. A single entry per CDR3 protein holds the most common genes and DNA from its merged rows. Across this sample there are about 5,000 distinct CDR3 sequences, with 23% seen only once. The ten largest clones take up about 40% of the sample. Sequenced: CD8+ T cells from blood. These receptor sequences come from a woman in her sixties with HTLV-1-associated myelopathy (HAM/TSP).

This clonotype has only a few counts. The chain uses TRBV27 and TRBJ2-7; TRBD1 aligns across 10 bases. CDR1 is MNHEY, CDR2 SMNVEV, per germline (reference sequence). CDR3 length equals 14 residues. V shed 7 bases and J 4 bases; nucleotides not matched to a gene: 7. CDR3: CASTPGQGRYEQYF. CDR3 nucleotides: TGTGCCAGCACTCCGGGACAGGGGCGATACGAGCAGTACTTC.

This clonotype came up many times. This sequence joins TRBV4-3 and TRBJ2-2, with a tentative D call TRBD2 (5 bases). The CDR3 is 16 residues long. Trimming pared 0 bases from V and 0 bases from J, leaving 8 bases between. Germline loops: CDR1 LGHNA, CDR2 YSLEER. The CDR3: CASSQDAGTNTGELFF. The CDR3 DNA sequence: TGCGCCAGCAGCCAAGATGCCGGGACGAACACCGGGGAGCTGTTTTTT.

V and J are TRBV28 and TRBJ2-1, with 12 bases lining up with TRBD2. With 10 bases clipped from V and 0 bases from J, the junction kept 16 bases outside the gene matches. Germline V gene lookup returns CDR1 MDHEN and CDR2 SYDVKM. This CDR3 is built from 19 residues. DNA for the CDR3: TGTGCCACCTGGGGGCTAGCGGGAGGGCCTATTAGCTCCTACAATGAGCAGTTCTTC. Its translation: CATWGLAGGPISSYNEQFF.

Sample share makes this clonotype medium-sized. In DNA form, the CDR3 reads TGCGCCAGCAGCCAAGAGCGTAGAGACTTCTTCCTCAATGAGCAGTTCTTC. Encoded protein: CASSQERRDFFLNEQFF. This chain links TRBV4-1 with TRBJ2-1; D is unclear. Germline V lookup: CDR1 MGHRA, CDR2 YSYEKL. This CDR3 spans 17 amino acids. V lost 0 bases and J lost 6, with 18 bases in between.

This clonotype was seen at least ten times. The chain uses TRBV20-1 and TRBJ1-2, with TRBD1 matching over 9 bases. CDR1 is DFQATT, CDR2 SNEGSKA, per germline (reference sequence). The V segment lost 7 bases and the J segment 5 bases; nucleotides outside the gene matches: 8. This CDR3 comprises 13 residues. CDR3 region: CSDRDRARYGYTF. The CDR3 DNA reads as TGCAGTGACCGGGACAGGGCGAGGTATGGCTACACCTTC.

This clonotype was counted only a few times. The V call is TRBV20-1, the J call TRBJ1-5; 8 bases align to TRBD1. Germline-derived CDR1 and CDR2 are DFQATT and SNEGSKA (reference sequence). V lost 4 bases to trimming and J lost 6 bases; unmatched junction nucleotides: 11. The CDR3 totals 15 residues. CDR3 region: CSATPGATGGQPQHF. DNA of the CDR3: TGCAGTGCTACACCGGGGGCTACAGGGGGTCAGCCCCAGCATTTT.

The chain couples TRBV5-1 to TRBJ2-3; TRBD2 aligns across 15 bases. Germline V gene sequence: CDR1 SGHRS, CDR2 YFSETQ. V was clipped by 4 bases and J by 4 bases; unmatched bases: 4. The CDR3 is 16 residues long. The CDR3 sequence is CASSPGLAGGADTQYF. CDR3 nucleotides: TGCGCCAGCAGCCCGGGACTAGCGGGGGGAGCAGATACGCAGTATTTT.

By share, this clonotype ranks as medium-sized. The chain carries TRBV4-1 and TRBJ2-7; TRBD2 matches at 11 bases. Unmatched junction bases numbered 14, after V lost 3 bases and J lost 7 bases. The germline CDR1 and CDR2 sequences are MGHRA and YSYEKL. This CDR3 has 17 amino acids. Written as DNA, the CDR3 is TGCGCCAGCAGCCAGAGATATAGCGGGAGGGTTGTGGTTGAGCAGTACTTC. Translated: CASSQRYSGRVVVEQYF.

This clonotype has a count of ten or more. The chain carries TRBV7-9 and TRBJ2-7, with D hard to call. V dropped 4 bases and J dropped 4 bases, with 11 bases sitting between them. CDR1 and CDR2 from the germline V gene are SEHNR and FQNEAQ (reference sequence). The CDR3 has 13 amino acids. DNA of the CDR3: TGTGCCAGCAGCTCTATACCAGCGTACGAGCAGTACTTC. Protein sequence: CASSSIPAYEQYF.

The sample holds many counts of this clonotype. The rearrangement joins TRBV24-1 to TRBJ1-1; 9 bases agree with TRBD1. Germline V gene sequence: CDR1 KGHDR, CDR2 SFDVKD. V lost 4 bases, J lost 4 bases, and 6 bases stayed unmatched. The CDR3 contains 15 residues. CDR3 sequence reads: CATSEGTGQGTEAFF. The CDR3 bases are TGTGCCACCAGTGAAGGGACAGGGCAGGGCACTGAAGCTTTCTTT.

This clonotype ranks as medium-sized. The chain has TRBV25-1 and TRBJ1-6; 9 nucleotides align to TRBD1. After removal of 5 bases from V and 8 bases from J, the junction contained 4 bases not matched to a gene. Germline CDR1 and CDR2: MGHDK and SYGVNS. The CDR3 runs to 14 residues. The CDR3 sequence: CASSPGQGYSPLHF. CDR3 DNA sequence: TGTGCCAGCAGTCCGGGACAGGGATATTCACCCCTCCACTTT.

This clonotype is categorized as medium-sized. The CDR3 nucleotides are TGTGCCAGCAGTCCGGGACCGATCTCCTACGAGCAGTACTTC. Encoded protein: CASSPGPISYEQYF. The genes are TRBV12-3 or TRBV12-4 and TRBJ2-7, with D perhaps being TRBD1 or TRBD2 (5 bases each). This CDR3 has 14 amino acids. Trimming pared 5 bases from V and 0 bases from J, leaving 11 bases between.

This clonotype was counted many times. The chain couples TRBV19 to TRBJ1-1; no firm D call. Trimming removed 0 bases at V and 1 base at J, with 9 bases between. The length of the CDR3 is 15 residues. Per germline, CDR1 LNHDA and CDR2 SQIVND (reference sequence). In DNA form, the CDR3 reads TGTGCCAGTAGTATAGAATGGGCCGGGAACACTGAAGCTTTCTTT. Translated: CASSIEWAGNTEAFF.

In its sample, this clonotype ranks as medium-sized (0.01 to 0.1%). This sequence joins TRBV6-5 and TRBJ2-1; 7 nucleotides align to TRBD1. CDR1 and CDR2 from the germline V gene are MNHEY and SVGAGI. The V and J ends lost 6 bases and 3 bases, in that order; junction bases with no gene match: 8. This CDR3 spans 15 amino acids. The CDR3 spells CASSPSQGSYNEQFF. The CDR3 bases are TGTGCCAGCAGCCCGTCACAGGGGAGCTACAATGAGCAGTTCTTC.

This chain links TRBV18 with TRBJ1-2; 9 nucleotides align to TRBD1. The CDR3 totals 15 residues. Germline CDR1 reads KGHSH; CDR2 reads LQKENI. The ends lost 6 bases at V and 4 bases at J; junction bases unmatched: 9. Written as DNA, the CDR3 is TGTGCCAGCTCCGGTGAACAGGGGGCCGGCTATGGCTACACCTTC. Its translation is CASSGEQGAGYGYTF.

There are many counts of this clonotype. V gene TRBV20-1 combines with J gene TRBJ1-1; TRBD1 is a possible D gene (6 bases). The CDR3 spans 14 residues. The germline gives CDR1 DFQATT, CDR2 SNEGSKA (reference sequence). The ends were cut back, 3 bases at V and 7 bases at J, with 18 bases in the middle. The CDR3 sequence is CSASWGGEALEAFF. CDR3 nucleotide sequence: TGCAGTGCTAGTTGGGGGGGCGAGGCCCTTGAAGCTTTCTTT.

This clonotype is categorized as medium-sized. The rearrangement joins TRBV7-6 to TRBJ2-1; D is unresolved. This CDR3 has 13 residues. CDR1 and CDR2 from the germline V gene are SGHVS and FNYEAQ. Between the trimmed V and J ends, which lost 1 base and 9 bases, there was a span of 10 bases. CDR3 DNA sequence: TGTGCCAGCAGCTTAGGCAGTGGTGGTGAGCAGTTCTTC. This gives the protein CASSLGSGGEQFF.

Notes on this clonotype: This may stem from a read error, because a much larger clone lies one nucleotide away. This chain connects TRBV4-1 to TRBJ2-7; D is perhaps TRBD2 (6 bases). The CDR3 is made up of 13 amino acids. CDR1 and CDR2 (germline): MGHRA, YSYEKL. The CDR3 sequence is CASSQGEDREHYF. In DNA, the CDR3 is TGCGCCAGCAGCCAGGGGGAGGACCGCGAGCACTACTTC.

This clonotype occurred many times. The rearrangement links TRBV19 to TRBJ1-5; unclear D gene. This CDR3 contains 13 residues. The V gene's germline CDR1 is LNHDA and CDR2 SQIVND (reference sequence). The V end lost 1 base, the J end lost 4 bases, and 5 bases lay between the germline ends. The CDR3 DNA reads as TGTGCCAGTAGTATAGTACAAAATCAGCCCCAGCATTTT. Amino acid sequence: CASSIVQNQPQHF. Using reference TRBV19 and TRBJ1-5 for the parts outside the CDR3, the full variable domain is DGGITQSPKYLFRKEGQNVTLSCEQNLNHDAMYWYRQDPGQGLRLIYYSQIVNDFQKGDIAEGYSVSREKKESFPLTVTSAQKNPTAFYLCASSIVQNQPQHFGDGTRLSIL.

Ten or more counts support this clonotype. The chain is built from TRBV5-7 and TRBJ2-7, with TRBD1 matching 8 bases. TRBV5-7 has ORF status, its function being uncertain. This CDR3 has 15 residues. With V trimmed by 2 bases and J by 4 bases, 8 bases remained unmatched. The CDR3 DNA is TGTGCCAGCAGCTTTCGACAGGGGAGTGCGTACGAGCAGTACTTC. Encoded protein: CASSFRQGSAYEQYF.

J is TRBJ2-7 and V is TRBV7-9; D is perhaps TRBD1 (6 bases). This CDR3 contains 13 residues. With 3 bases removed from V and 3 bases from J, the gap between germline ends came to 9 bases. CDR1 and CDR2 from the germline V gene are SEHNR and FQNEAQ (reference sequence). The CDR3 region has the DNA TGTGCCAGCAGCTTTACAGGGAACTACGAGCAGTACTTC. Translation gives CASSFTGNYEQYF.

Many counts were recorded for this clonotype. V and J are TRBV24-1 and TRBJ2-1; 9 bases line up with TRBD1. The CDR3 is made up of 14 amino acids. V lost 4 bases, J lost 7 bases, and 4 bases stayed unmatched. Germline V gene sequence: CDR1 KGHDR, CDR2 SFDVKD. The CDR3 loop is CATSEGTGSNEQFF. CDR3 nucleotides: TGTGCCACCAGTGAGGGGACAGGGAGTAATGAGCAGTTCTTC.